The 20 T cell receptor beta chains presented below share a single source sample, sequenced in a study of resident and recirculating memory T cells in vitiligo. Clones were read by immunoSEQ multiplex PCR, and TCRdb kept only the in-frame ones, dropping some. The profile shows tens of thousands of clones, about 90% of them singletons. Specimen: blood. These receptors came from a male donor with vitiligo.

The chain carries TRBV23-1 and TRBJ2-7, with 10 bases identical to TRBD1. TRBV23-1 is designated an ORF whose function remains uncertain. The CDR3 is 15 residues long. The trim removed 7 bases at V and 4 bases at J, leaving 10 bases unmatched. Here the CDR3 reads CASKAKGQGFYEQYF. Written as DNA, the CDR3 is TGCGCCAGCAAGGCCAAGGGACAGGGGTTTTACGAGCAGTACTTC.

The CDR3 sequence: CASSSGTGGYQPQHF. The CDR3 DNA reads as TGTGCCAGCAGTTCCGGGACAGGGGGATATCAGCCCCAGCATTTT. The chain couples TRBV27 to TRBJ1-5; TRBD1 agrees at 11 bases. The junction had 4 bases not matched to a gene; V was cut back by 4 bases and J by 5 bases. Germline assignment: CDR1 MNHEY and CDR2 SMNVEV (reference sequence). CDR3 length: 15 amino acids.

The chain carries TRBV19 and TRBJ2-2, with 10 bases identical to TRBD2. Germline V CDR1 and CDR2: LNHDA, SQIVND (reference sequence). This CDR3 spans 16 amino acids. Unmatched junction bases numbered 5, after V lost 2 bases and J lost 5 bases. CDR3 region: CASSIRSGRVTGELFF. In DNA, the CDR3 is TGTGCCAGTAGTATAAGGAGCGGGAGGGTTACCGGGGAGCTGTTTTTT.

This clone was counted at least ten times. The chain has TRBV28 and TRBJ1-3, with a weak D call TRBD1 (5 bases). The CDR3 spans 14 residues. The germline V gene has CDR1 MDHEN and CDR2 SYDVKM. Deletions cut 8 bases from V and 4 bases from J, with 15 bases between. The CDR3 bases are TGTGCCAGCCTCCCCGGGGGTACCGGAAACACCATATATTTT. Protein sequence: CASLPGGTGNTIYF.

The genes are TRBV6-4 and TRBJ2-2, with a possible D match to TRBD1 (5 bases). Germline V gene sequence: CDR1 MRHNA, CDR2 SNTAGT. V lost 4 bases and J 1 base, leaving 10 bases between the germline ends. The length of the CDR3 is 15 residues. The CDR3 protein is CASSATAKNTGELFF. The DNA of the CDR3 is TGTGCCAGCAGTGCGACAGCCAAGAACACCGGGGAGCTGTTTTTT.

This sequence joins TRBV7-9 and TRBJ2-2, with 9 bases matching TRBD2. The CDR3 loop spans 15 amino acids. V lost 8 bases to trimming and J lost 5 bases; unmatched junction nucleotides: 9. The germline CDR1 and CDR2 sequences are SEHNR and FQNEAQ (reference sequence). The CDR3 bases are TGTGCCAGCCCCCCCACTAGCGGGCCTACCGGGGAGCTGTTTTTT. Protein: CASPPTSGPTGELFF.

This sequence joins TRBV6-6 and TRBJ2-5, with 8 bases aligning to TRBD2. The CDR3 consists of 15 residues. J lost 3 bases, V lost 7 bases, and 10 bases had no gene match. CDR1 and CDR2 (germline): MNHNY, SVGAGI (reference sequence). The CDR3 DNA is TGTGCCAGCAAGCGGGGGAGTCGGGGGGAAGAGACCCAGTACTTC. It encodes CASKRGSRGEETQYF.

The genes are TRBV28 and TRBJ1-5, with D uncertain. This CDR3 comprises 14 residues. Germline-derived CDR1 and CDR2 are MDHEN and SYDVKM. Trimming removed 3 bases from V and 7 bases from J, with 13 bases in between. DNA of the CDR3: TGTGCCAGCAGTTTCCCCAGGCTTGAACAGCCCCAGCATTTT. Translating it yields CASSFPRLEQPQHF.

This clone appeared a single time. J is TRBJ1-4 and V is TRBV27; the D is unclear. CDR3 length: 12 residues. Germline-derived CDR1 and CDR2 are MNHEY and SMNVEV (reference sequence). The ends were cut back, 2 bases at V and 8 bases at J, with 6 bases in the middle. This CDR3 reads CASSLSGEKLFF. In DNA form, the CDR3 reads TGTGCCAGCAGTTTAAGCGGAGAAAAACTGTTTTTT.

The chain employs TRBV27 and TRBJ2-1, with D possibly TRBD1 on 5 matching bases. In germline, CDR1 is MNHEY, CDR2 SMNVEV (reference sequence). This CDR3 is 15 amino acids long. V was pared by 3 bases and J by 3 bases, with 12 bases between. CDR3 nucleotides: TGTGCCAGCAGTTTTGGGGCGGCCGGCTACAATGAGCAGTTCTTC. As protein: CASSFGAAGYNEQFF.

The CDR3 DNA is TGTGCCAGCAGCGATGGGGACAGGGGGCGAGAAAAACTGTTTTTT. It specifies CASSDGDRGREKLFF. V gene TRBV9 combines with J gene TRBJ1-4; TRBD1 matches at 12 bases. CDR1 and CDR2 from the germline V gene are SGDLS and YYNGEE. V shed 3 bases, J shed 8 bases, and the junction held 5 bases outside the gene matches. The CDR3 contains 15 residues.

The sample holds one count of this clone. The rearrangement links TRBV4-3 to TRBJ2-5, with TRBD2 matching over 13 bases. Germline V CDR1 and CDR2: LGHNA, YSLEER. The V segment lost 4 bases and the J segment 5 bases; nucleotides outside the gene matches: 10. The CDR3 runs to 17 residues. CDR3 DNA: TGCGCCAGCAGCCCCGGGACTAGCGGGACCGAGCAGGAGACCCAGTACTTC. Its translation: CASSPGTSGTEQETQYF.

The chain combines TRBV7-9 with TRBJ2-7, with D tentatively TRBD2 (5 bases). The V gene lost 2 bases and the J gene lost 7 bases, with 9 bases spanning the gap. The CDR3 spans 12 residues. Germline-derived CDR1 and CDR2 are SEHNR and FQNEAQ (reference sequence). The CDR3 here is CASSLPGGEQYF. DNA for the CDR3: TGTGCCAGCAGCTTACCCGGCGGGGAGCAGTACTTC.

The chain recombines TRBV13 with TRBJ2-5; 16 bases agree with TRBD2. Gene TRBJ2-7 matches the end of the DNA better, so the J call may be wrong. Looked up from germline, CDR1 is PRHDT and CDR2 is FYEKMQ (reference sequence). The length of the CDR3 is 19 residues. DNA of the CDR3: TGTGCCAGCAGCTTGGGTAGGGGACTAGCGGGAGGGAACTCCTACGAGCAGTACTTC. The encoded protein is CASSLGRGLAGGNSYEQYF.

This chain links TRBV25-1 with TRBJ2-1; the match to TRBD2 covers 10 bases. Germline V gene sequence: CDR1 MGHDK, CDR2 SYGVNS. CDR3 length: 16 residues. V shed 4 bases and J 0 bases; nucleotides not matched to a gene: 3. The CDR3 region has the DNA TGTGCCAGCAGTGGGGCTAGCGGGAGCTCCTACAATGAGCAGTTCTTC. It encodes CASSGASGSSYNEQFF.

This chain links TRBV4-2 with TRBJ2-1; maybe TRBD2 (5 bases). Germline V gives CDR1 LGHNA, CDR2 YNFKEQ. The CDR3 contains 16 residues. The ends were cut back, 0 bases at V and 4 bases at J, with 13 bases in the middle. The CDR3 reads CASSQDPPSGYNEQFF. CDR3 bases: TGTGCCAGCAGCCAAGATCCCCCCTCGGGATACAATGAGCAGTTCTTC.

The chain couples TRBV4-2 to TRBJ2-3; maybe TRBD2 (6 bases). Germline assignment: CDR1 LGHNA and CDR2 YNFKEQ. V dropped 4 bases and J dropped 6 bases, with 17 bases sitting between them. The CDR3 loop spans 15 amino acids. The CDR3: CASSPGGDFGDTQYF. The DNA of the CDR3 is TGTGCCAGCAGCCCCGGAGGGGACTTTGGGGATACGCAGTATTTT.

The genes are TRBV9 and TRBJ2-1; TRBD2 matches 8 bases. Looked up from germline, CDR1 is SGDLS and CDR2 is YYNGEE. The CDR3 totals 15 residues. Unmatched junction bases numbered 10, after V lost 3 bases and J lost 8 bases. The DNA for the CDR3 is TGTGCCAGCAGCGCCCAGTGGGCGGGAGGCGATGAGCAGTTCTTC. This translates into CASSAQWAGGDEQFF.

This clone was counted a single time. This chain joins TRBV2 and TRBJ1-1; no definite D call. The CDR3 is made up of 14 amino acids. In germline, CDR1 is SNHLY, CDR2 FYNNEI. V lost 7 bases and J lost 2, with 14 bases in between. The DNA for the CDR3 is TGTGCCAGCACCGAGGGTTACTTCAACACTGAAGCTTTCTTT. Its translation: CASTEGYFNTEAFF.

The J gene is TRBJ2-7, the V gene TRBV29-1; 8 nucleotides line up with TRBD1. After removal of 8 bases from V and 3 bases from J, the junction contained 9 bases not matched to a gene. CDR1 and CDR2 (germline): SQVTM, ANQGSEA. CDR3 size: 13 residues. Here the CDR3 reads CSFRGTGIYEQYF. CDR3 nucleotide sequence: TGCAGCTTCCGAGGGACAGGCATCTACGAGCAGTACTTC.